This note documents a single T cell receptor (beta chain) sequence. A read error may account for a junction end that differs from germline. RNA transcripts served as the template for amplifying TCR beta CDR3 regions. The HTBI primer set served for first-round RT-PCR of the TCR CDR3. TCRdb analysed the multiplex PCR reads with MiXCR anew, one entry per CDR3 protein. The sample lists 700,000 to 850,000 distinct CDR3 sequences, roughly a third occurring once. The CDR3 length is 15 residues. CDR1 and CDR2 from the germline V gene are LNHNV and YYDKDF (reference sequence). The sample originates from a study of T cells in Graves' hyperthyroidism and ophthalmopathy.

The genes are TRBV15 and TRBJ2-7; 10 bases line up with TRBD2. Sequencing was performed on blood. The origin of this receptor is a woman in her thirties or forties with Graves' hyperthyroidism. The DNA of the CDR3 is TGTGCCACCAGCGAGACTAGCGGGCTCACCTATGAGCAGTACTTC. Residues: CATSETSGLTYEQYF.